Listed below are T cell receptor beta chains from one sample, sequenced in a study of control samples from healthy donors and cancer patients. Method: immunoSEQ multiplex PCR; TCRdb's copy keeps in-frame clones and lacks some. Its table records roughly 190,000 clones. The source material was blood. The source of these receptors is a woman in her twenties or thirties in good health. The CDR3 runs from the conserved cysteine through the conserved F or W. Each record gives: D gene, J gene, V gene, CDR3 DNA, CDR3 protein. A D gene is named only where the DNA matches it firmly.

>.|TRBJ1-1|TRBV28
TGTGCCAGCAGTGCCGCCAGGGGCATGAACACTGAAGCTTTCTTT
CASSAARGMNTEAFF
>TRBD1|TRBJ2-6|TRBV19
TGTGCCAGCGGACAGGCCTACACGGGGGCCAACGTCCTGACTTTC
CASGQAYTGANVLTF
>.|TRBJ1-6|TRBV4-2
TGTGCCAGCAGCCAAGGGCAGGCGAGCTCCTATAATTCACCCCTCCACTTT
CASSQGQASSYNSPLHF
>.|TRBJ2-7|TRBV15
TGTGCCACCAGCGGTTACAGGGAACTCAACGAGCAGTACTTC
CATSGYRELNEQYF
>.|TRBJ2-7|TRBV2
TGTGCCAGCAGTGAGTCAGGGGACGAGCAGTACTTC
CASSESGDEQYF
>TRBD1|TRBJ1-2|TRBV28
TGTGCCAGCAGTACCAATCCGGGACAGAGTCCCCAGCCCTTC
CASSTNPGQSPQPF
>.|TRBJ2-3|TRBV5-1
TGCGCCAGCAGCTTGGGGACAGATTCTAGCACAGATACGCAGTATTTT
CASSLGTDSSTDTQYF
>.|TRBJ2-5|TRBV28
TGTGCCAGCAGTTTTGGTCGAAGGGTTGAGACCCAGTACTTC
CASSFGRRVETQYF
>.|TRBJ2-7|TRBV7-3
TGTGCCAGCAGCCCCAACCCGGGACTGGGAGGCGAGCAGTACTTC
CASSPNPGLGGEQYF
>.|TRBJ1-1|TRBV3-1/TRBV3-2
TGTGCCAGCAGCCAAGGACTTATCGGGAGGTGGAACACTGAAGCTTTCTTT
CASSQGLIGRWNTEAFF
>.|TRBJ2-2|TRBV13
TGTGCCAGCAGCTTAGGTGTGGGACGGTACACCGGGGAGCTGTTTTTT
CASSLGVGRYTGELFF
>TRBD1|TRBJ2-7|TRBV5-1
TGCGCCAGCAGCTTGTTCGGACAGGGCGTTAACGAGCAGTACTTC
CASSLFGQGVNEQYF
>TRBD1|TRBJ1-2|TRBV27
TGTGCCAGCAGTTTAATCATACAGGGGGTTAACTATGGCTACACCTTC
CASSLIIQGVNYGYTF
>.|TRBJ1-1|TRBV19
TGTGCCAGTAGTAGGGACGTGAACACTGAAGCTTTCTTT
CASSRDVNTEAFF
>.|TRBJ1-2|TRBV5-6
TGTGCCAGCAGCTTGTCGGGAGCTAACTATGGCTACACCTTC
CASSLSGANYGYTF
>.|TRBJ2-2|TRBV12-3/TRBV12-4
TGTGCCAGCAGTTTCGGCAGCACCGGGGAGCTGTTTTTT
CASSFGSTGELFF
>.|TRBJ1-5|TRBV10-3
TGTGCCATCAGTGACCGGGGCGGGAGCAATCAGCCCCAGCATTTT
CAISDRGGSNQPQHF
>.|TRBJ1-1|TRBV28
TGTGCCAGCAGTAGTGGGAGGAACACTGAAGCTTTCTTT
CASSSGRNTEAFF
>.|TRBJ1-2|TRBV28
TGTGCCAGCAGTCCGCAAGCGGTCTATGGCTACACCTTC
CASSPQAVYGYTF
>.|TRBJ1-3|TRBV2
TGTGCCAGCAGTGGAGGGCACTCTGGAAACACCATATATTTT
CASSGGHSGNTIYF
>.|TRBJ1-1|TRBV9
TGTGCCAGCAGCCCACAAAACTGGGCGACTGAAGCTTTCTTT
CASSPQNWATEAFF
>.|TRBJ1-1|TRBV19
TGTGCCAGTAGTTCTTATGTGGGAAACACTGAAGCTTTCTTT
CASSSYVGNTEAFF
>.|TRBJ1-2|TRBV6-4
TGTGCCAGCAGTGAAAGGGCATTTAACTATGGCTACACCTTC
CASSERAFNYGYTF
>.|TRBJ1-1|TRBV6-5
TGTGCCAGCAGTAGAACCGAACGGAAGAACACTGAAGCTTTCTTT
CASSRTERKNTEAFF
>.|TRBJ2-7|TRBV5-4
TGTGCCAGCACCGACAGAGTGACCTACGAGCAGTACTTC
CASTDRVTYEQYF
>TRBD1|TRBJ1-1|TRBV24-1
TGTGCCACCAGTGGACAGGGTCCTGAAGCTTTCTTT
CATSGQGPEAFF
>.|TRBJ1-2|TRBV28
TGTGCCAGCACCGTGGGCTATGGCTACACCTTC
CASTVGYGYTF
>.|TRBJ2-3|TRBV27
TGTGCCAGCAGTTCCCGAAATACGCAGTATTTT
CASSSRNTQYF
>TRBD2|TRBJ2-5|TRBV11-3
TGTGCCAGCAGCTTAGGACTAGCGGGGCAAGAGACCCAGTACTTC
CASSLGLAGQETQYF
>TRBD1|TRBJ2-3|TRBV11-2
TGTGCCTTCGGGGACAGAAGCACAGATACGCAGTATTTT
CAFGDRSTDTQYF
>.|TRBJ1-4|TRBV28
TGTGCCAGCGGCCTCATGGGAAAACTGTTTTTT
CASGLMGKLFF
>.|TRBJ1-4|TRBV5-1
TGCGCCAGCAGCTTGGCCCCGGGGTCCGGTAATGAAAAACTGTTTTTT
CASSLAPGSGNEKLFF
>.|TRBJ1-1|TRBV5-1
TGCGCCAGCAGCTCCCTCCCGGGTATAATGAACACTGAAGCTTTCTTT
CASSSLPGIMNTEAFF
>.|TRBJ2-6|TRBV6-5
TGTGCCAGCAGCCTTCAATCCTCTGGGGCCAACGTCCTGACTTTC
CASSLQSSGANVLTF
>TRBD1|TRBJ2-7|TRBV28
TGTGCCGGCGGACAGGGTTTGGGTTCCTACGAGCAGTACTTC
CAGGQGLGSYEQYF
>TRBD2|TRBJ2-3|TRBV5-6
TGTGCCAGCAGCCCACGGACTAGCGGGGGCCGGAATACGCAGTATTTT
CASSPRTSGGRNTQYF
>.|TRBJ1-1|TRBV28
TGTGCCAGCAGTTTTGACAGACCCTCTCCTGAAGCTTTCTTT
CASSFDRPSPEAFF
>.|TRBJ1-5|TRBV6-1
TGTGCCAGCAGTGAAGCGTGGCGGGACCGCAATCAGCCCCAGCATTTT
CASSEAWRDRNQPQHF
>.|TRBJ2-7|TRBV20-1
TGCAGTGCTAGTTTACAGATAAACGAGCAGTACTTC
CSASLQINEQYF
>.|TRBJ1-5|TRBV5-5
TGTGCCAGCAGCTTGGCGAATCAGCCCCAGCATTTT
CASSLANQPQHF
>.|TRBJ1-6|TRBV5-5
TGTGCCAGCAGCCCCTGGGAGGTCAACCCCTATAATTCACCCCTCCACTTT
CASSPWEVNPYNSPLHF
>.|TRBJ1-1|TRBV5-1
TGCGCCAGCAGCTTGACGGGGACCTCGAACACTGAAGCTTTCTTT
CASSLTGTSNTEAFF
>TRBD2|TRBJ2-1|TRBV6-5
TGTGCCAGCACCCGGGGAAGCGGGGAGTACAATGAGCAGTTCTTC
CASTRGSGEYNEQFF
>TRBD1|TRBJ2-7|TRBV5-1
TGCGCCAGCAGCTTGGGGTCTTCGGGACAGGGCTACGAGCAGTACTTC
CASSLGSSGQGYEQYF
>.|TRBJ1-1|TRBV5-1
TGCGCCAGCAGCTTGTTAGGCATTTTGAACACTGAAGCTTTCTTT
CASSLLGILNTEAFF
>.|TRBJ1-2|TRBV28
TGTGCCAGCAGTTCCCCCAGGTCGGGGACTTATGGCTACACCTTC
CASSSPRSGTYGYTF
>TRBD1|TRBJ2-2|TRBV19
TGTGCCAGCCGGACAGGGCGGGGAACTCGCACCGGGGAGCTGTTTTTT
CASRTGRGTRTGELFF
>.|TRBJ2-7|TRBV18
TGTGCCAGCTCACCCAGGGTCTTGATGTACGAGCAGTACTTC
CASSPRVLMYEQYF
>TRBD1|TRBJ1-1|TRBV9
TGTGCCAGCAGCGTAGGGACAGGGGGCCGCACTGAAGCTTTCTTT
CASSVGTGGRTEAFF
>.|TRBJ2-7|TRBV6-2/TRBV6-3
TGTGCCAGCAGTTACGGGGCGGCTTACGAGCAGTACTTC
CASSYGAAYEQYF
>.|TRBJ2-5|TRBV6-1
TGTGCCAGCAGTGATGGTTCGTCGGTAGAGACCCAGTACTTC
CASSDGSSVETQYF
>.|TRBJ2-3|TRBV3-1/TRBV3-2
TGTGCCAGCAGCCAAGTCGCAGATACGCAGTATTTT
CASSQVADTQYF
>.|TRBJ1-3|TRBV30
TGTGCCTGGAGCGATGTTCCCTCTGGAAACACCATATATTTT
CAWSDVPSGNTIYF